This T cell receptor (beta chain) appears in the sequencing data of a study of cytomegalovirus exposure and HLA in healthy donors. Overall study context: Early released data had about 80 million unique TCRs, all coming from HLA-typed donors.

Germline CDR1 is MNHNS and CDR2 is SASEGT. This CDR3 contains 14 residues. V lost 6 bases, J lost 1 base, and 5 bases stayed unmatched. Primers: 60 Vbeta forward and 13 Jbeta reverse. Sequencing used immunoSEQ multiplex PCR; TCRdb keeps in-frame clones, though not all of them. The sample contains some 180,000 clones, 9.5% of which appear only once. Sequences were obtained from PBMCs. This chain links TRBV6-1 with TRBJ1-1; TRBD1 aligns across 7 bases. The TCR comes from a woman aged 25-40 years in good health and CMV-seropositive. The CDR3 is CASSLRGENTEAFF. The CDR3, as DNA: TGTGCCAGCAGCCTCAGGGGGGAGAACACTGAAGCTTTCTTT.